This T cell receptor beta chain was observed in a study of T cells in Graves' hyperthyroidism and ophthalmopathy. Study-wide context: The blood sample was taken at first diagnosis, before treatment began. Study-level findings and limits: Ophthalmopathy was identified by the model a median around 6.3 months ahead of onset. Blood also carried most thyroid clonotypes expanded above 0.001.

TCR beta CDR3 regions were amplified from RNA transcripts. An initial round of RT-PCR targeting the TCR CDR3 relied on the HTBI primer set. TCRdb reprocessed the multiplex PCR reads with MiXCR, giving one entry per CDR3 protein. Of around 290,000 distinct CDR3 sequences listed, about 13% were seen once; the top ten hold 7.9%. This clonotype occurred many times. Its specificity is unknown. Orbital computed tomography, thyroid ultrasound, serum thyroxine and TRAb, and clinical symptoms together informed the diagnoses. Sequenced input: blood. This receptor was identified in a woman aged 35 to 49 with Graves' hyperthyroidism.

CDR3 loop: CASSPVAGSSSPLHF. The CDR3 DNA sequence: TGTGCCAGCAGCCCCGTCGCTGGGTCGAGTTCACCCCTCCACTTT. The chain carries TRBV14 and TRBJ1-6; the D is unclear. This CDR3 is built from 15 residues. In germline, CDR1 is SGHDN, CDR2 FVKESK. V shed 4 bases and J shed 9 bases, with 16 bases lying between them. Full variable domain (missing parts from reference TRBV14 and TRBJ1-6): EAGVTQFPSHSVIEKGQTVTLRCDPISGHDNLYWYRRVMGKEIKFLLHFVKESKQDESGMPNNRFLAERTGGTYSTLKVQPAELEDSGVYFCASSPVAGSSSPLHFGNGTRLTVT.